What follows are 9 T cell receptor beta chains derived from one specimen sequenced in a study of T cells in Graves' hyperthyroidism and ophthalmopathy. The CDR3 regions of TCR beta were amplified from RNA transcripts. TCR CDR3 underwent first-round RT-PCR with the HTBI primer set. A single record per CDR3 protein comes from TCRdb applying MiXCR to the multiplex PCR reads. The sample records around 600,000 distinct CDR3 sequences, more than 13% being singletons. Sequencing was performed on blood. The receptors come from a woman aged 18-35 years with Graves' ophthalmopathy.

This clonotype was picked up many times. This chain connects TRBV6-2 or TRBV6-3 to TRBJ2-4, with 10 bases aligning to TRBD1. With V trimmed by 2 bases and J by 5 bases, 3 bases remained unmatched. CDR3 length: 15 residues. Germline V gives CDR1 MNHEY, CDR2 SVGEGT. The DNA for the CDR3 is TGTGCCAGCAGTTACGGGACAGGGGCGCAAAACATTCAGTACTTC. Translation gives CASSYGTGAQNIQYF.

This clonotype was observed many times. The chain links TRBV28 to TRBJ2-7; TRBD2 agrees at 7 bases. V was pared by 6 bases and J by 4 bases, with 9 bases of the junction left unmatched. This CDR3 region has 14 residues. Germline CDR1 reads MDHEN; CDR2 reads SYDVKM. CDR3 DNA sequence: TGTGCCAGCAGCCGGGACTACGGAGGATACGAGCAGTACTTC. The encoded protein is CASSRDYGGYEQYF.

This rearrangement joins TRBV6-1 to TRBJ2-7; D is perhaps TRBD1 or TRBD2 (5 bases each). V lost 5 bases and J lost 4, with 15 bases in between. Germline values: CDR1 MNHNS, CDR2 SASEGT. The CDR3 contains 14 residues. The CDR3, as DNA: TGTGCCAGCAGTTACGGGACGATCACTTACGAGCAGTACTTC. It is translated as CASSYGTITYEQYF.

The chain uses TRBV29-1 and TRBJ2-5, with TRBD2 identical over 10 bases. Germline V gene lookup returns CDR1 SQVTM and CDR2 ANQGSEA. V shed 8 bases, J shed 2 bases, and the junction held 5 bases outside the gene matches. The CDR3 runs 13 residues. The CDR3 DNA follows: TGCAGCAGCGGGAGGGCGCTTCAAGAGACCCAGTACTTC. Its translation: CSSGRALQETQYF.

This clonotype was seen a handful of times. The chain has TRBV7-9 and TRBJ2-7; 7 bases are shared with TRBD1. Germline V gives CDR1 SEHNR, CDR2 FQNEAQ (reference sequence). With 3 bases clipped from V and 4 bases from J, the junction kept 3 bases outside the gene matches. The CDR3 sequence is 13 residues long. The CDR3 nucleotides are TGTGCCAGCAGCTTCAGGGGGTGGTACGAGCAGTACTTC. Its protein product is CASSFRGWYEQYF.

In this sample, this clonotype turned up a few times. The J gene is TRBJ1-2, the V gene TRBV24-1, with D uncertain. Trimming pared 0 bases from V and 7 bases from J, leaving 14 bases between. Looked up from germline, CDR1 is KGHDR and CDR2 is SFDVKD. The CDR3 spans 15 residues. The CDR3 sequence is CATSDLWALRPGYTF. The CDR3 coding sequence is TGTGCCACCAGTGATTTGTGGGCCCTAAGACCTGGCTACACCTTC.

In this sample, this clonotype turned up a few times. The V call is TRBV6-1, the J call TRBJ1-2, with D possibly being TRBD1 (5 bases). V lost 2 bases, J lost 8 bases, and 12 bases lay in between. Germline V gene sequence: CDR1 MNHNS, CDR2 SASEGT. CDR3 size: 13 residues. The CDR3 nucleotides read TGTGCCAGCAGTGAAAGTGGGGCGAACGGCTACACCTTC. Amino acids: CASSESGANGYTF.

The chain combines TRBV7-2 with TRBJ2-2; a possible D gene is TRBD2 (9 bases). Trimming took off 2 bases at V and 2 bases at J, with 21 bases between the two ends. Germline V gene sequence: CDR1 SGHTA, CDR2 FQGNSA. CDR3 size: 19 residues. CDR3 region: CASSLIRGLAGHNTGELFF. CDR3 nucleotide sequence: TGTGCCAGCAGCTTAATCAGGGGGCTAGCGGGACACAACACCGGGGAGCTGTTTTTT.

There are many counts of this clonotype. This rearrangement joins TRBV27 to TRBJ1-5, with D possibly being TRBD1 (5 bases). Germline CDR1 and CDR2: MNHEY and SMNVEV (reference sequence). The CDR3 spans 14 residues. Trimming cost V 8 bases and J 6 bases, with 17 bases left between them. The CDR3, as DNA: TGTGCCAGCCCTTGGGACGAGGGGAGTCAGCCCCAGCATTTT. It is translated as CASPWDEGSQPQHF.